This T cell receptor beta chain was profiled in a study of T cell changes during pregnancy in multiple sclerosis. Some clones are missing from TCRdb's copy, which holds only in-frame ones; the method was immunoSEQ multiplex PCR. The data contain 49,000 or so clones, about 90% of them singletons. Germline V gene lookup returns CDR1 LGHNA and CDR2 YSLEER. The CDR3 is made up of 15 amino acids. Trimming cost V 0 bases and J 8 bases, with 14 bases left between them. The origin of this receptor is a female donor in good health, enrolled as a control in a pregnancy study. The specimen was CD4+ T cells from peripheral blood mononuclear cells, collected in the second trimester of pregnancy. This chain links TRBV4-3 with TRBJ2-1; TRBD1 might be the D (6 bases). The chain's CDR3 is CASSQEGQGIDEQFF. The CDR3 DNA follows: TGCGCCAGCAGCCAAGAAGGGCAGGGGATAGATGAGCAGTTCTTC.